Each of the 31 T cell receptor beta chains below was sequenced from the same sample in a study of cytomegalovirus exposure and HLA in healthy donors (dated by TCRdb to 2015 to 2018). Receptors were amplified or captured by the immunoSEQ multiplex PCR assay. For the multiplex PCR, a mixture combining 60 forward primers for TCR Vbeta segments and 13 reverse primers for TCR Jbeta segments was used. TCRdb took this table from immuneACCESS and kept in-frame rearrangements with V and J called. Such tables lack part of the clones; where checked against another copy, unresolved V genes explain under half of the gap, and the rest is unexplained. The sample table contains about 150,000 clones; only one count was recorded for 80% of them. The top ten hold over 2% of the sample. Sequences were obtained from PBMCs. Receptors were obtained from a male donor in good health and CMV-seronegative.

The chain carries TRBV2 and TRBJ2-2, with 7 bases identical to TRBD2. The V gene's germline CDR1 is SNHLY and CDR2 FYNNEI. There are 15 residues in the CDR3. The V and J ends lost 6 bases and 6 bases, in that order; junction bases with no gene match: 10. In DNA, the CDR3 is TGTGCCAGCAGCCCTCCACGGGGGGTCTCCGGGGAGCTGTTTTTT. Translation gives CASSPPRGVSGELFF.

The rearrangement joins TRBV6-6 to TRBJ1-2; 7 bases align to TRBD1. V gave up 1 base and J gave up 4 bases; unmatched junction bases: 6. This CDR3 region has 15 residues. The germline gives CDR1 MNHNY, CDR2 SVGAGI (reference sequence). CDR3 in amino acids: CASSYWDRKIYGYTF. In DNA, the CDR3 is TGTGCCAGCAGTTACTGGGACAGAAAAATCTATGGCTACACCTTC.

The V call is TRBV7-9, the J call TRBJ1-2; TRBD1 matches 9 bases. This CDR3 region has 17 residues. Trimming removed 7 bases from V and 7 bases from J; junction bases left unmatched: 19. Germline V gene data show CDR1 as SEHNR and CDR2 as FQNEAQ (reference sequence). This CDR3 is CASTQADRGIRGRGYTF. DNA of the CDR3: TGTGCCAGCACCCAAGCGGACAGGGGAATTCGGGGCCGTGGCTACACCTTC.

The genes are TRBV7-9 and TRBJ2-5; 7 bases line up with TRBD1. The better agreement between TRBJ2-7 and the DNA end casts doubt on the J call. Germline CDR1 reads SEHNR; CDR2 reads FQNEAQ (reference sequence). The CDR3 length is 18 residues. The CDR3 DNA is TGTGCCAGCAGCTCCCCTGGGTATAGGACAGGAGGAGTCTACGAGCAGTACTTC. This sequence encodes CASSSPGYRTGGVYEQYF.

The gene calls are TRBV19 and TRBJ2-2, with 11 bases matching TRBD1. The CDR3 spans 17 residues. V dropped 1 base and J dropped 2; count of bases not matched to a gene: 3. Germline values: CDR1 LNHDA, CDR2 SQIVND (reference sequence). CDR3 sequence reads: CASSIVGQGANTGELFF. The CDR3 DNA follows: TGTGCCAGTAGTATAGTCGGACAGGGGGCAAACACCGGGGAGCTGTTTTTT.

The CDR3 sequence: CASSPMGQRGNTEAFF. DNA of the CDR3: TGTGCCAGCAGCCCAATGGGGCAGCGAGGGAACACTGAAGCTTTCTTT. The chain employs TRBV2 and TRBJ1-1; possible D gene TRBD1, 5 bases. V lost 6 bases and J 1 base, leaving 18 bases between the germline ends. The CDR3 runs to 16 residues. Germline values: CDR1 SNHLY, CDR2 FYNNEI.

The CDR3 loop reads CAWADSNEQFF. The CDR3 DNA sequence: TGTGCCTGGGCAGACAGCAATGAGCAGTTCTTC. The rearrangement joins TRBV30 to TRBJ2-1, with a possible D match to TRBD1 (5 bases). Trimming pared 5 bases from V and 6 bases from J, leaving 8 bases between. The CDR3 runs to 11 residues. Germline V gives CDR1 GTSNPN, CDR2 SVGIG (reference sequence). Complete variable domain (other parts from reference TRBV30 and TRBJ2-1): SQTIHQWPATLVQPVGSPLSLECTVEGTSNPNLYWYRQAAGRGLQLLFYSVGIGQISSEVPQNLSASRPQDRQFILSSKKLLLSDSGFYLCAWADSNEQFFGPGTRLTVL.

About this clone itself: One end of the junction varies from germline; a read error may be responsible. The chain links TRBV7-9 to TRBJ2-7; no reliable D call. The CDR3 sequence is 12 residues long. From germline, CDR1 is SEHNR and CDR2 FQNEAQ (reference sequence). The CDR3 DNA reads as TGTTCCAGCAGCGCACTGACCTACGAGCAGTACTTC. Residues: CSSSALTYEQYF.

The V gene is TRBV7-6, the J gene TRBJ2-2; 8 nucleotides align to TRBD1. Germline V gene data show CDR1 as SGHVS and CDR2 as FNYEAQ. CDR3 length equals 16 residues. J lost 6 bases, V lost 5 bases, and 11 bases had no gene match. The CDR3 DNA reads TGTGCCAGCAGCAAAGAGGGACAGGTCGACCCCGGGGAGCTGTTTTTT. As protein: CASSKEGQVDPGELFF.

The chain uses TRBV25-1 and TRBJ2-3; 7 bases agree with TRBD1. V shed 7 bases and J 6 bases; nucleotides not matched to a gene: 16. Germline CDR1 is MGHDK and CDR2 is SYGVNS. The CDR3 spans 16 residues. CDR3 DNA sequence: TGTGCCAGCATTTTAGAGAGGGGGCCGGGTTTGGATACGCAGTATTTT. Translation: CASILERGPGLDTQYF.

The chain recombines TRBV5-6 with TRBJ2-7; 7 bases fit TRBD2. The CDR3 is made up of 16 amino acids. V was pared by 2 bases and J by 5 bases, with 13 bases of the junction left unmatched. Germline V gene lookup returns CDR1 SGHDT and CDR2 YYEEEE. CDR3 sequence: CASSFMTDGGRDEQYF. CDR3 DNA sequence: TGTGCCAGCAGCTTCATGACGGACGGGGGGAGAGACGAGCAGTACTTC.

The rearrangement links TRBV10-2 to TRBJ2-7; D perhaps matches TRBD1 (5 bases). Germline CDR1 is WSHSY and CDR2 is SAAADI. With 2 bases removed from V and 1 base from J, the gap between germline ends came to 9 bases. The CDR3 has 14 amino acids. CDR3 DNA sequence: TGCGCCAGCAGTGAGCGCGGACAATCCTACGAGCAGTACTTC. Encoded protein: CASSERGQSYEQYF.

The chain joins TRBV5-1 to TRBJ2-7, with TRBD1 matching over 7 bases. V was clipped by 3 bases and J by 4 bases; unmatched bases: 4. This CDR3 is 13 amino acids long. In germline, CDR1 is SGHRS, CDR2 YFSETQ. The CDR3 sequence is CASSSVQGYEQYF. The CDR3 DNA reads TGCGCCAGCAGCTCAGTACAGGGGTACGAGCAGTACTTC.

This clone was counted once. This chain joins TRBV30 and TRBJ2-7; tentatively, D is TRBD2 (5 bases). Germline CDR1 and CDR2: GTSNPN and SVGIG (reference sequence). The CDR3 contains 16 residues. Between the trimmed V and J ends, which lost 1 base and 2 bases, there was a span of 18 bases. The DNA of the CDR3 is TGTGCCTGGAGTGAAGCGTGGCGCCGGGATCCCTACGAGCAGTACTTC. It is translated as CAWSEAWRRDPYEQYF.

The rearrangement uses TRBV19 and TRBJ2-5; TRBD2 aligns across 14 bases. After removal of 5 bases from V and 5 bases from J, the junction contained 4 bases not matched to a gene. The CDR3 loop spans 15 amino acids. CDR1 is LNHDA and CDR2 is SQIVND in the germline V gene (reference sequence). For the CDR3, the DNA is TGTGCCAGTAGTGTCTGGACTAGCGGGAGGGAGACCCAGTACTTC. This encodes CASSVWTSGRETQYF.

Details on this clone: The same CDR3 arises from other DNA sequences in this sample as well. The chain links TRBV5-4 to TRBJ1-4; TRBD1 might be the D (5 bases). V lost 0 bases and J 5 bases, leaving 8 bases between the germline ends. This CDR3 contains 14 residues. Germline CDR1 and CDR2: SGHNT and YYREEE (reference sequence). The CDR3 bases are TGTGCCAGCAGCTTGGGACAGACAAATGAAAAACTGTTTTTT. Translation gives CASSLGQTNEKLFF.

This chain links TRBV9 with TRBJ1-1; 9 positions match TRBD1. V shed 0 bases and J 4 bases; nucleotides not matched to a gene: 4. The CDR3 is 15 amino acids. CDR1 and CDR2 (germline): SGDLS, YYNGEE. DNA of the CDR3: TGTGCCAGCAGCGTAGAGGGACAGGGCTTCACTGAAGCTTTCTTT. Amino acids: CASSVEGQGFTEAFF.

This chain links TRBV28 with TRBJ1-3, with no clear D. The V and J ends lost 5 bases and 1 base respectively, with 12 bases between them. Germline assignment: CDR1 MDHEN and CDR2 SYDVKM. There are 15 residues in the CDR3. Here the CDR3 reads CASSPPLPSGNTIYF. As DNA, the CDR3 is TGTGCCAGCAGTCCCCCCCTCCCTTCTGGAAACACCATATATTTT. Full variable domain (remainder filled in from reference TRBV28 and TRBJ1-3): DVKVTQSSRYLVKRTGEKVFLECVQDMDHENMFWYRQDPGLGLRLIYFSYDVKMKEKGDIPEGYSVSREKKERFSLILESASTNQTSMYLCASSPPLPSGNTIYFGEGSWLTVV.

This clone came up once. V and J are TRBV9 and TRBJ1-2; the match to TRBD1 covers 8 bases. The CDR3 runs 13 residues. V shed 3 bases, J shed 4 bases, and the junction held 2 bases outside the gene matches. Germline V gene sequence: CDR1 SGDLS, CDR2 YYNGEE. The DNA of the CDR3 is TGTGCCAGCAGCGGGACAGGGCTCTATGGCTACACCTTC. Its protein product is CASSGTGLYGYTF.

The chain has TRBV11-2 and TRBJ1-2; D is unclear. This CDR3 spans 15 amino acids. The V gene's germline CDR1 is SGHAT and CDR2 FQNNGV. Trimming took 5 bases from V and 4 from J, leaving 17 bases between them. DNA for the CDR3: TGTGCCAGCAGCGCCTCGGAGGGAAGGGCCTATGGCTACACCTTC. This codes for CASSASEGRAYGYTF. The whole variable domain, remainder taken from reference TRBV11-2 and TRBJ1-2, is EAGVAQSPRYKIIEKRQSVAFWCNPISGHATLYWYQQILGQGPKLLIQFQNNGVVDDSQLPKDRFSAERLKGVDSTLKIQPAKLEDSAVYLCASSASEGRAYGYTFGSGTRLTVV.

This clone came up once. J is TRBJ2-6 and V is TRBV28; D possibly corresponds to TRBD1 (6 bases). The CDR3 has 16 residues. Germline V gives CDR1 MDHEN, CDR2 SYDVKM. The CDR3 bases are TGTGCGGCCATCGGGACACGACACTCTGGGGCCAACGTCCTGACTTTC. Amino acids: CAAIGTRHSGANVLTF.

V usage is TRBV6-6 and J usage is TRBJ2-3, with D possibly matching TRBD1 (6 bases). From germline, CDR1 is MNHNY and CDR2 SVGAGI (reference sequence). This CDR3 contains 15 residues. V was clipped by 0 bases and J by 4 bases, with 11 bases between them. The CDR3: CASSYSVTGPDTQYF. Here the CDR3 DNA reads TGTGCCAGCAGTTACTCCGTAACAGGGCCAGATACGCAGTATTTT.

V usage is TRBV15 and J usage is TRBJ2-1; 13 positions agree with TRBD2. The CDR3 is made up of 15 amino acids. CDR1 is LNHNV, CDR2 YYDKDF, per germline (reference sequence). The trim removed 3 bases at V and 9 bases at J, leaving 5 bases unmatched. DNA of the CDR3: TGTGCCACCAGCAGGACTAGCGGGGGGACGGCTGAGCAGTTCTTC. Its protein product is CATSRTSGGTAEQFF.

The chain joins TRBV5-6 to TRBJ2-3; D may be TRBD2 (6 bases). The V end lost 2 bases, the J end lost 3 bases, and 10 bases lay between the germline ends. This CDR3 has 14 residues. The germline V gene has CDR1 SGHDT and CDR2 YYEEEE. The CDR3 DNA follows: TGTGCCAGCAGCTTCATAGCGGCAACAGATACGCAGTATTTT. Translating it yields CASSFIAATDTQYF.

This clone has just a few counts. This chain joins TRBV5-4 and TRBJ2-4, with D possibly TRBD1 on 5 matching bases. The CDR3 runs 13 residues. Looked up from germline, CDR1 is SGHNT and CDR2 is YYREEE (reference sequence). Trimming shortened V by 0 bases and J by 4 bases, and 5 bases separated the two germline ends. The CDR3 sequence: CASSLGQKNIQYF. As DNA, the CDR3 is TGTGCCAGCAGCTTGGGACAGAAAAACATTCAGTACTTC.

The J gene is TRBJ1-5, the V gene TRBV6-1, with TRBD1 as a possible D gene (6 bases). The germline gives CDR1 MNHNS, CDR2 SASEGT. The V gene lost 4 bases and the J gene lost 6 bases, with 16 bases spanning the gap. This CDR3 contains 15 residues. CDR3 sequence reads: CASSAWGLVGQPQHF. DNA for the CDR3: TGTGCCAGCAGTGCCTGGGGGCTCGTCGGTCAGCCCCAGCATTTT.

The chain combines TRBV11-2 with TRBJ1-3; TRBD1 might be the D (6 bases). Between the trimmed V and J ends, which lost 7 bases and 8 bases, there was a span of 18 bases. The CDR3 has 14 residues. CDR1 is SGHAT, CDR2 FQNNGV, per germline. The CDR3 reads CASTQPPGADTIYF. CDR3 nucleotide sequence: TGTGCCAGCACCCAACCCCCAGGGGCGGACACCATATATTTT.

This clone was recorded a few times. The genes are TRBV5-4 and TRBJ2-1; weak D call: TRBD2 (6 bases). Germline assignment: CDR1 SGHNT and CDR2 YYREEE (reference sequence). This CDR3 comprises 15 residues. The V gene lost 2 bases and the J gene lost 3 bases, with 12 bases spanning the gap. The CDR3 DNA reads TGTGCCAGCAGCTTAGGCGGGACTCACTACAATGAGCAGTTCTTC. It is translated as CASSLGGTHYNEQFF. Filled out from reference TRBV5-4 and TRBJ2-1, the complete variable domain reads ETGVTQSPTHLIKTRGQQVTLRCSSQSGHNTVSWYQQALGQGPQFIFQYYREEENGRGNFPPRFSGLQFPNYSSELNVNALELDDSALYLCASSLGGTHYNEQFFGPGTRLTVL.

The gene calls are TRBV21-1 and TRBJ1-1; TRBD1 is the table's D call and was not checked against the DNA. TRBV21-1 is a pseudogene. This CDR3 region has 15 residues. CDR3 loop: CASSKGGQLDTEAFF. CDR3 DNA sequence: TGTGCCAGCAGCAAAGGGGGACAGTTGGACACTGAAGCTTTCTTT.

This clone has just one count. The chain joins TRBV11-2 to TRBJ2-7; 7 bases map to TRBD2. The ends lost 5 bases at V and 9 bases at J; junction bases unmatched: 4. Germline V gene lookup returns CDR1 SGHAT and CDR2 FQNNGV. The CDR3 covers 11 residues. CDR3 sequence reads: CASSRGGWQYF. As DNA, the CDR3 is TGTGCCAGCAGCCGCGGGGGATGGCAGTACTTC.

CDR3 DNA: TGTGCCATCAGTGAAGTAGAAAACACTGAAGCTTTCTTT. It is translated as CAISEVENTEAFF. The V call is TRBV10-3, the J call TRBJ1-1; D is unresolved. This CDR3 spans 13 amino acids. Germline-derived CDR1 and CDR2 are ENHRY and SYGVKD. V was clipped by 3 bases and J by 2 bases, with 7 bases between them.